This T cell receptor (beta chain) came from a study of T cell responses to AZD1222 COVID-19 vaccine. Per the germline V gene, CDR1 is ENHRY and CDR2 is SYGVKD. V lost 3 bases, J lost 6 bases, and 11 bases stayed unmatched. The CDR3 length is 16 residues. Produced via immunoSEQ multiplex PCR; TCRdb's table is partial and in-frame only. The sample holds over 95,000 clones; about 90% are singletons and the top ten take roughly 2.9%. The chain recombines TRBV10-3 with TRBJ2-5; 9 bases are a match to TRBD1. This sample comprised peripheral blood, obtained on day 0 of AZD1222 vaccination. This clonotype originated in an adult in good health. The DNA of the CDR3 is TGTGCCATCAGTGAAAGGAAACAGGGGGCGTTTAAGACCCAGTACTTC. This codes for CAISERKQGAFKTQYF.